These T cell receptor beta chains were read from a single sample in a study of T-cell memory formation after mild COVID-19. TCRdb recomputed calls from the 5' RACE reads with MiXCR, one row per CDR3 protein. The sample lists about 560,000 distinct CDR3 sequences, roughly 17% occurring once. Sequencing used PBMCs or a T cell subset sorted from them (not recorded which). The origin of the receptors is an adult woman who had mild COVID-19 (a few samples of this study predate the infection). Cell type and time point are not known. CDR3s include the opening cysteine and the closing phenylalanine or tryptophan. The D gene is left open where the match is weak. Size is omitted from some rows. Given values are once, few, many or a class for expanded clones.

abundance: NA; j_gene: TRBJ2-1; v_gene: TRBV6-2/TRBV6-3; d_gene: NA; len: 14; CDR3aa: CASSQQREVNEQFF; CDR3nt: TGTGCCAGCAGTCAACAGAGGGAGGTCAATGAGCAGTTCTTC
abundance: once; j_gene: TRBJ2-1; v_gene: TRBV6-5; d_gene: NA; len: 18; CDR3aa: CASSYFPGLQSSYNEQFF; CDR3nt: TGTGCCAGCAGTTACTTCCCCGGACTCCAGAGCTCCTACAATGAGCAGTTCTTC
abundance: NA; j_gene: TRBJ2-5; v_gene: TRBV4-1; d_gene: TRBD1; len: 17; CDR3aa: CASSSRDRGRGGETQYF; CDR3nt: TGCGCCAGCAGCTCCCGGGACAGGGGGCGCGGAGGAGAGACCCAGTACTTC
abundance: NA; j_gene: TRBJ1-5; v_gene: TRBV12-3/TRBV12-4; d_gene: NA; len: 12; CDR3aa: CASSFEGKPQHF; CDR3nt: TGTGCCAGCAGTTTTGAGGGAAAGCCCCAGCATTTT
abundance: NA; j_gene: TRBJ2-2; v_gene: TRBV5-1; d_gene: TRBD1; len: 19; CDR3aa: CASSQNYVSDRGKTGELFF; CDR3nt: TGCGCCAGCAGCCAAAATTATGTATCGGACAGGGGGAAAACCGGGGAGCTGTTTTTT
abundance: many; j_gene: TRBJ2-4; v_gene: TRBV5-1; d_gene: TRBD1; len: 19; CDR3aa: CASSSDRADALAHLNIQYF; CDR3nt: TGCGCCAGCAGCTCTGACAGGGCCGATGCACTCGCTCATCTAAACATTCAGTACTTC
abundance: NA; j_gene: TRBJ2-3; v_gene: TRBV7-3; d_gene: TRBD2; len: 16; CDR3aa: CASSLVGLASADTQYF; CDR3nt: TGTGCCAGCAGCTTAGTGGGACTAGCGAGCGCAGATACGCAGTATTTT
abundance: NA; j_gene: TRBJ2-7; v_gene: TRBV7-8; d_gene: TRBD2; len: 16; CDR3aa: CASSHTSGAPSYEQYF; CDR3nt: TGTGCCAGCAGCCATACTAGCGGGGCCCCCTCCTACGAGCAGTACTTC
abundance: few; j_gene: TRBJ2-3; v_gene: TRBV2; d_gene: TRBD2; len: 16; CDR3aa: CASSGRASGGTDTKYF; CDR3nt: TGTGCCAGCAGTGGTAGGGCTAGCGGGGGCACAGATACGAAGTATTTT
abundance: NA; j_gene: TRBJ2-2; v_gene: TRBV4-3; d_gene: TRBD1; len: 15; CDR3aa: CASSRTGRYTGELFF; CDR3nt: TGCGCCAGCAGCCGGACAGGGCGGTACACCGGGGAGCTGTTTTTT
abundance: NA; j_gene: TRBJ2-3; v_gene: TRBV11-3; d_gene: TRBD2; len: 16; CDR3aa: CASSQRGLAGGDTQYF; CDR3nt: TGTGCCAGCAGCCAAAGAGGACTAGCGGGGGGAGATACGCAGTATTTT
abundance: few; j_gene: TRBJ2-1; v_gene: TRBV7-9; d_gene: NA; len: 13; CDR3aa: CASSSGRVNEQFF; CDR3nt: TGTGCCAGCAGCTCTGGCAGAGTTAATGAGCAGTTCTTC
abundance: NA; j_gene: TRBJ2-1; v_gene: TRBV29-1; d_gene: NA; len: 13; CDR3aa: CSVLTDKSTEQFF; CDR3nt: TGCAGCGTTCTAACTGACAAGTCGACTGAGCAGTTCTTC
abundance: few; j_gene: TRBJ2-3; v_gene: TRBV12-3/TRBV12-4; d_gene: TRBD2; len: 14; CDR3aa: CASRPGLDGDTQYF; CDR3nt: TGTGCCAGCAGGCCGGGACTAGATGGAGATACGCAGTATTTT
abundance: few; j_gene: TRBJ2-2; v_gene: TRBV19; d_gene: NA; len: 17; CDR3aa: CASSITGGLSGTGELFF; CDR3nt: TGTGCCAGTAGTATCACTGGCGGACTCTCGGGGACCGGGGAGCTGTTTTTT
abundance: many; j_gene: TRBJ2-2; v_gene: TRBV6-2/TRBV6-3; d_gene: TRBD2; len: 14; CDR3aa: CASSPAGVAGELFF; CDR3nt: TGTGCCAGCAGTCCCGCGGGAGTGGCCGGGGAGCTGTTTTTT
abundance: few; j_gene: TRBJ1-2; v_gene: TRBV19; d_gene: TRBD1; len: 15; CDR3aa: CASRTDRGFNYGYTF; CDR3nt: TGTGCCAGTAGGACGGACAGGGGCTTTAACTATGGCTACACCTTC
abundance: once; j_gene: TRBJ2-7; v_gene: TRBV4-1; d_gene: NA; len: 14; CDR3aa: CASSQSYSGYEQYF; CDR3nt: TGCGCCAGCAGCCAATCTTACAGCGGGTACGAGCAGTACTTC
abundance: NA; j_gene: TRBJ2-3; v_gene: TRBV27; d_gene: NA; len: 14; CDR3aa: CASSLTGGWDTQYF; CDR3nt: TGTGCCAGCAGTTTAACCGGGGGTTGGGATACGCAGTATTTT
abundance: few; j_gene: TRBJ2-2; v_gene: TRBV24-1; d_gene: TRBD2; len: 14; CDR3aa: CATKPSGNTGELFF; CDR3nt: TGTGCCACCAAGCCTAGCGGGAACACCGGGGAGCTGTTTTTT